Below, 13 T cell receptor beta chains from the same sample are listed, as sequenced in a study of molecular identifiers for immune sequencing clone quantification. TCRdb redid the calling of the PCR reads with MiXCR, one entry per CDR3 protein. The sample records 75,000 to 95,000 distinct CDR3 sequences, nearly 25% being singletons. Sequencing was done on a sample of naive CD8+ T cells from blood, with Jurkat cell RNA spiked in. The subset here: FACS-sorted CD8+CD4-CCR7+CD45RA+ naive T cells. The receptors were gathered from a human donor in good health. Some libraries in this study had Jurkat cell RNA spiked in.

This clonotype was seen many times. This chain links TRBV29-1 with TRBJ2-1, with 7 bases fitting TRBD2. The germline CDR1 and CDR2 sequences are SQVTM and ANQGSEA. This CDR3 spans 14 amino acids. Unmatched junction bases numbered 9, after V lost 7 bases and J lost 3 bases. The CDR3 DNA follows: TGCAGCGCCGTCCTAGCGGACCTCTACAATGAGCAGTTCTTC. Translation: CSAVLADLYNEQFF.

This clonotype was counted only a few times. The rearrangement uses TRBV7-8 and TRBJ2-5; D could derive from TRBD1 or TRBD2 (5 bases each). The CDR3 loop spans 13 amino acids. V was pared by 2 bases and J by 2 bases, with 6 bases between. The germline V gene encodes CDR1 SGHVS and CDR2 FQNEAQ. CDR3 loop: CASSLWGQETQYF. In DNA, the CDR3 is TGTGCCAGCAGCTTATGGGGGCAAGAGACCCAGTACTTC.

This clonotype has just a few counts. The rearrangement links TRBV19 to TRBJ2-1, with 7 bases lining up with TRBD2. The CDR3 is 16 amino acids. The ends lost 3 bases at V and 7 bases at J; junction bases unmatched: 12. Germline V gene data show CDR1 as LNHDA and CDR2 as SQIVND (reference sequence). As DNA, the CDR3 is TGTGCCAGTAGTATCTACCATGAGGCGGGAGTGAATGAGCAGTTCTTC. As protein: CASSIYHEAGVNEQFF.

The rearrangement links TRBV15 to TRBJ1-1; 9 nucleotides align to TRBD1. The junction had 13 bases not matched to a gene; V was cut back by 0 bases and J by 5 bases. This CDR3 region has 18 residues. The germline V gene has CDR1 LNHNV and CDR2 YYDKDF (reference sequence). DNA for the CDR3: TGTGCCACCAGCAGAGATAAAAGGGAACAGGGGGCGCTGACTGAAGCTTTCTTT. Protein product: CATSRDKREQGALTEAFF.

As concerns this clonotype: A clone one base away is much larger, so this may be a read error. The gene calls are TRBV25-1 and TRBJ2-2; D might be TRBD2 (5 bases). There are 12 residues in the CDR3. CDR1 MGHDK and CDR2 SYGVNS come from the germline V gene. The CDR3 sequence is CASSSNTGEMFF. CDR3 nucleotides: TGTGCCAGCAGCAGTAACACCGGGGAGATGTTTTTT.

This clonotype has only a few counts. V gene TRBV12-3 or TRBV12-4 combines with J gene TRBJ1-2, with 7 positions matching TRBD1. V lost 6 bases and J lost 8; bases outside the gene matches: 6. The CDR3 is 12 residues long. CDR3 amino acids: CASSITGDGYTF. The DNA of the CDR3 is TGTGCCAGCAGCATTACAGGGGACGGCTACACCTTC.

To note about this clonotype: A much larger clone sits a single nucleotide away, making a read error possible. The chain has TRBV28 and TRBJ2-5; unclear D gene. Per the germline V gene, CDR1 is MDHEN and CDR2 is SYDVKM. Deletions cut 1 base from V and 2 bases from J, with 20 bases between. This CDR3 contains 18 residues. The chain's CDR3 is CASSLYFSPNRSQETQYF. DNA for the CDR3: TGTGCCAGCAGTTTATATTTCAGTCCAAACAGAAGTCAAGAGACCCAGTACTTC.

This clonotype was detected ten times or more. The chain is built from TRBV7-9 and TRBJ1-1; TRBD1 is a possible D gene (5 bases). The length of the CDR3 is 15 residues. V lost 5 bases to trimming and J lost 6 bases, with 19 bases between them. CDR1 is SEHNR and CDR2 is FQNEAQ in the germline V gene (reference sequence). The CDR3 reads CASSTVAQGMAEAFF. The CDR3 bases are TGTGCCAGCAGCACCGTAGCCCAGGGTATGGCTGAAGCTTTCTTT.

This clonotype was picked up many times. The chain combines TRBV20-1 with TRBJ1-2, with D tentatively TRBD1 (5 bases). Germline lookup yields CDR1 DFQATT and CDR2 SNEGSKA (reference sequence). The germline V and J ends were trimmed by 3 bases and 0 bases, with 8 bases remaining between them. The CDR3 extends over 13 amino acids. Here the CDR3 reads CSARTDSNYGYTF. CDR3 coding DNA: TGCAGTGCTAGGACAGACTCTAACTATGGCTACACCTTC.

V gene TRBV6-5 combines with J gene TRBJ2-3; weak D call: TRBD1 (5 bases). V gave up 8 bases and J gave up 2 bases, with 17 bases separating them. The CDR3 extends over 15 amino acids. From germline, CDR1 is MNHEY and CDR2 SVGAGI. This CDR3 reads CASRLGAGNTDTQYF. The CDR3 coding sequence is TGTGCCAGCCGCTTAGGGGCAGGAAACACAGATACGCAGTATTTT.

This clonotype was seen a handful of times. The CDR3 protein is CASSKGRIFTSTDTQYF. DNA of the CDR3: TGTGCCAGCAGCAAAGGAAGGATATTCACTAGCACAGATACGCAGTATTTT. This sequence joins TRBV21-1 and TRBJ2-3. TRBV21-1 constitutes a pseudogene. CDR3 size: 17 residues.

This clonotype was observed many times. This sequence joins TRBV25-1 and TRBJ2-3; D is unresolved. From germline, CDR1 is MGHDK and CDR2 SYGVNS. This CDR3 contains 13 residues. Trimming cost V 8 bases and J 0 bases, with 9 bases left between them. In DNA form, the CDR3 reads TGTGCCAGCCCAAAGACTAGCACAGATACGCAGTATTTT. Its protein is CASPKTSTDTQYF.

The rearrangement uses TRBV5-5 and TRBJ1-5; a weak D match, TRBD1 (5 bases). The CDR3 extends over 16 amino acids. Trimming removed 0 bases from V and 6 bases from J, with 16 bases in between. Germline V gives CDR1 SGHKS, CDR2 YYEKEE (reference sequence). CDR3: CASSLVLGHRGQPQHF. The CDR3 DNA sequence: TGTGCCAGCAGCTTGGTTCTTGGACATCGGGGTCAGCCCCAGCATTTT. The full variable domain, in which reference TRBV5-5 and TRBJ1-5 provide the parts outside the CDR3, is DAGVTQSPTHLIKTRGQQVTLRCSPISGHKSVSWYQQVLGQGPQFIFQYYEKEERGRGNFPDRFSARQFPNYSSELNVNALLLGDSALYLCASSLVLGHRGQPQHFGDGTRLSIL.